This T cell receptor beta chain was profiled in a study of blood T cell repertoires in COVID-19 (dated by TCRdb to about 2020). Regarding the complete study: Collaborator samples came from the United States, Italy and Spain and covered acute and convalescent phases of COVID-19. The prospective study material was composed of cDNA or gDNA derived from T cells, B-cell-depleted T cells, or PBMCs. Deeply sampled blood TCRbeta repertoires from subjects exposed to, actively infected with, or recovered from COVID-19 were included in the dataset. The repertoires were released in a freely available public database meant as a resource for research on the immune response to SARS-CoV-2. Samples came from the ongoing ImmuneRACE study (first 160 participants) plus 1,254 subjects from 6 global collaborators. Sample metadata almost always included a de-identified subject ID, COVID-19 status, age in years and sex. Where available, HLA class I and class II types were obtained from metadata supplied by the sample provider rather than from assay-based typing.

The collaborating institutions used their own protocols to collect whole blood in K2EDTA tubes. For TCRbeta analysis, collaborator samples were shipped as frozen whole blood, as isolated PBMCs, or as DNA extracted from either sample type. The immunoSEQ Assay, a bias-controlled multiplex PCR, was used to amplify TCRbeta CDR3 regions from genomic DNA. In the paper's pipeline: Nucleated cell counts per sample were estimated from amplification of reference gene primers within the assay. To quantify the absolute abundance of each unique TCRbeta CDR3 rearrangement, sequence reads were collapsed and filtered. For each sample, productive Simpson clonality was calculated as the square root of Simpson's diversity index over productive rearrangements. TCRdb provides this immuneACCESS table in a form limited to in-frame rearrangements. Some clones are lacking; in checked studies, under half of them reflect an unresolved V gene, and why the rest are absent is not known. The V and J calls and clone size are taken from that table; D and trimming were inferred from the DNA. The sample contains over 55,000 clones, roughly 88% of them found a single time. About 4.7% of the sample is in the top ten clones.

Overall results and qualifications from the work: Clinical and demographic metadata were provided uncurated, with the amount varying by source and participant.

From its cysteine to its phenylalanine, the CDR3 spans 13 amino acids. Only CDR3 DNA remains: 39 bases, in frame from the first base. The germline ends are 5 bases apart after V is trimmed by 4 bases and J by 4 bases. In the germline V gene (reference sequence), CDR1 corresponds to WNHNN and CDR2 to SYGVQD. As concerns this clone: What this receptor recognizes is not known. Within one base of it there is no much larger clone, and no base qualities were kept.

What was sequenced was peripheral blood. This clonotype originated in a human donor in a cohort sampled during active COVID-19. This chain is built from TRBV10-1 and TRBJ1-6; the D gene lacks a confident call. The sequenced DNA: TGCGCCAGCAGTGCCGGGTATAATTCACCCCTCCACTTT. It is translated as CASSAGYNSPLHF.